One and the same sample provided the 23 T cell receptor beta chains below, sequenced in a study of cytomegalovirus exposure and HLA in healthy donors. The PCR contained 60 Vbeta and 13 Jbeta primers. Generated by immunoSEQ multiplex PCR, the TCRdb table keeps only in-frame clones and is missing some. The sample consists of about 120,000 clones, 78% of them appearing once. The material sequenced was PBMCs. All receptors come from a female donor in good health and CMV-seronegative.

The chain carries TRBV6-5 and TRBJ1-1; D might be TRBD1 (5 bases). The V and J ends lost 7 bases and 4 bases respectively, with 19 bases between them. Per germline, CDR1 MNHEY and CDR2 SVGAGI. The CDR3 is 15 amino acids. The CDR3 sequence is CASTARRGGATEAFF. CDR3 sequence (DNA): TGTGCCAGCACCGCAAGGCGGGGGGGTGCCACTGAAGCTTTCTTT.

Concerning this clone itself: Germline is not matched at one junction end, which may reflect a read error. This same CDR3 is encoded by further DNA sequences in the sample. The chain uses TRBV7-2 and TRBJ2-2; D may be TRBD2 (5 bases). This CDR3 contains 14 residues. CDR1 is SGHTA and CDR2 is FQGNSA in the germline V gene. This chain's CDR3 is CASSSLRNTGELFF. CDR3 in DNA: TGTGCCAGCAGCTCCCTCAGGAACACCGGGGAGCTGTTCTTT.

This sequence joins TRBV30 and TRBJ2-4; D gene uncertain. The CDR3 is made up of 15 amino acids. Trimming pared 1 base from V and 0 bases from J, leaving 10 bases between. Germline CDR1 GTSNPN, CDR2 SVGIG (reference sequence). This chain's CDR3 is CAWSARSVAKNIQYF. CDR3 in DNA: TGTGCCTGGAGTGCGAGAAGTGTAGCCAAAAACATTCAGTACTTC.

The gene calls are TRBV19 and TRBJ2-3; 9 nucleotides match TRBD1. With 6 bases clipped from V and 1 base from J, the junction kept 2 bases outside the gene matches. The CDR3 sequence is 14 residues long. Germline CDR1 reads LNHDA; CDR2 reads SQIVND (reference sequence). The CDR3 DNA sequence: TGTGCCAGTAGGAGGGACAGGGGCACAGATACGCAGTATTTT. Translating gives CASRRDRGTDTQYF.

The chain has TRBV19 and TRBJ1-5; D remains ambiguous. The V gene's germline CDR1 is LNHDA and CDR2 SQIVND (reference sequence). The CDR3 length is 14 residues. With 5 bases removed from V and 7 bases from J, the gap between germline ends came to 15 bases. The CDR3 DNA reads as TGTGCCAGTAGTTTGGAAGGAGGAGGACAGCCCCAGCATTTT. Protein sequence: CASSLEGGGQPQHF.

The J gene is TRBJ1-6, the V gene TRBV13, with TRBD1 identical over 8 bases. The CDR3 loop spans 14 amino acids. Germline V lookup: CDR1 PRHDT, CDR2 FYEKMQ (reference sequence). Trimming took 5 bases from V and 9 from J; bases not matched to a gene: 6. The CDR3 spells CASSKDRAISPLHF. The CDR3 nucleotides read TGTGCCAGCAGCAAGGACAGGGCGATTTCACCCCTCCACTTT.

There are a few counts of this clone. This chain joins TRBV9 and TRBJ2-7; the D gene is possibly TRBD2 (6 bases). The germline V gene has CDR1 SGDLS and CDR2 YYNGEE. V was pared by 0 bases and J by 2 bases, with 12 bases between. This CDR3 region has 15 residues. The CDR3 reads CASSVDGGTPYEQYF. CDR3 nucleotide sequence: TGTGCCAGCAGCGTAGATGGAGGGACCCCCTACGAGCAGTACTTC.

This chain links TRBV7-3 with TRBJ2-1; 9 bases are shared with TRBD2. Germline V gene lookup returns CDR1 SGHTA and CDR2 FQGTGA. V was clipped by 5 bases and J by 0 bases; unmatched bases: 11. The CDR3 runs to 18 residues. The chain's CDR3 is CASSPQPLAGSSYNEQFF. The CDR3 DNA is TGTGCCAGCAGCCCTCAACCCCTAGCGGGAAGCTCCTACAATGAGCAGTTCTTC.

The rearrangement joins TRBV5-4 to TRBJ1-4, with TRBD1 identical over 11 bases. V shed 5 bases, J shed 8 bases, and the junction held 5 bases outside the gene matches. This CDR3 contains 14 residues. Germline lookup yields CDR1 SGHNT and CDR2 YYREEE (reference sequence). The CDR3 DNA sequence: TGTGCCAGCAGTTGGACAGGGGGCGACGAAAAACTGTTTTTT. Its protein product is CASSWTGGDEKLFF.

This chain links TRBV4-3 with TRBJ2-7; 9 nucleotides line up with TRBD1. This CDR3 is 18 amino acids long. In germline, CDR1 is LGHNA, CDR2 YSLEER. The V segment lost 0 bases and the J segment 3 bases; nucleotides outside the gene matches: 12. The CDR3 DNA follows: TGCGCCAGCAGCCAAGATTGGGATAGGACAGGGGTCTTCTACGAGCAGTACTTC. Its translation: CASSQDWDRTGVFYEQYF.

The J gene is TRBJ1-1, the V gene TRBV4-3, with a possible D match to TRBD1 (6 bases). CDR1 and CDR2 from the germline V gene are LGHNA and YSLEER. This CDR3 spans 15 amino acids. Trimming left V 0 bases short and J 3 bases short, with 11 bases between. CDR3 sequence reads: CASSQDDNRDTEAFF. The CDR3 DNA follows: TGCGCCAGCAGCCAAGACGACAACAGGGACACTGAAGCTTTCTTT.

This chain links TRBV7-8 with TRBJ1-5; a weak D match, TRBD1 (6 bases). The CDR3 spans 15 residues. CDR1 and CDR2 from the germline V gene are SGHVS and FQNEAQ. Trimming cost V 5 bases and J 6 bases, with 17 bases left between them. CDR3 DNA: TGTGCCAGCAGCCTTACTCGGGGGGCGGGTCAGCCCCAGCATTTT. This sequence encodes CASSLTRGAGQPQHF.

The chain uses TRBV7-6 and TRBJ2-7, with 9 bases fitting TRBD1. The CDR3 consists of 13 residues. CDR1 is SGHVS and CDR2 is FNYEAQ in the germline V gene. Trimming took 4 bases from V and 7 from J; bases not matched to a gene: 5. The CDR3 bases are TGTGCCAGCAGCTGGGGACAGGGCGGTGAGCAGTACTTC. Its protein is CASSWGQGGEQYF.

The V gene is TRBV9, the J gene TRBJ2-3; perhaps TRBD1 as D (5 bases). Germline lookup yields CDR1 SGDLS and CDR2 YYNGEE. The CDR3 spans 15 residues. The V end was cut by 0 bases, the J end by 3 bases, with 11 bases between. This CDR3 is CASSVAQGKTDTQYF. CDR3 bases: TGTGCCAGCAGCGTAGCCCAGGGAAAGACAGATACGCAGTATTTT.

The J gene is TRBJ1-3, the V gene TRBV18; unclear D gene. Germline V gives CDR1 KGHSH, CDR2 LQKENI. Trimming removed 6 bases from V and 0 bases from J, with 18 bases in between. The CDR3 extends over 17 amino acids. CDR3 bases: TGTGCCAGCTCTCGACCACCGTACGGGGACTCTGGAAACACCATATATTTT. Translating gives CASSRPPYGDSGNTIYF.

The count of this clone is one. This sequence joins TRBV6-1 and TRBJ1-5, with 8 bases matching TRBD1. The CDR3 is 12 residues long. Trimming cost V 8 bases and J 4 bases; bases outside gene matches: 1. CDR1 and CDR2 (germline): MNHNS, SASEGT. This CDR3 is CASDRGNQPQHF. CDR3 sequence (DNA): TGTGCCAGCGACAGGGGTAATCAGCCCCAGCATTTT.

The chain carries TRBV28 and TRBJ2-5; TRBD1 matches at 10 bases. The germline V gene has CDR1 MDHEN and CDR2 SYDVKM. This CDR3 has 18 amino acids. The V and J ends lost 5 bases and 1 base, in that order; junction bases with no gene match: 13. The CDR3 sequence: CASSTTFRTGGSQETQYF. The CDR3 DNA reads as TGTGCCAGCAGTACTACCTTCCGGACAGGGGGAAGCCAAGAGACCCAGTACTTC. The whole variable domain, remainder taken from reference TRBV28 and TRBJ2-5, is DVKVTQSSRYLVKRTGEKVFLECVQDMDHENMFWYRQDPGLGLRLIYFSYDVKMKEKGDIPEGYSVSREKKERFSLILESASTNQTSMYLCASSTTFRTGGSQETQYFGPGTRLLVL.

This chain connects TRBV30 to TRBJ1-2; no clear D gene. Between the trimmed V and J ends, which lost 2 bases and 0 bases, there was a span of 25 bases. CDR3 size: 19 residues. Germline CDR1 is GTSNPN and CDR2 is SVGIG (reference sequence). This CDR3 is CAWSYPREERGQANYGYTF. The CDR3 DNA follows: TGTGCCTGGAGTTACCCTCGGGAGGAAAGAGGTCAAGCTAACTATGGCTACACCTTC.

V and J are TRBV27 and TRBJ1-5, with a tentative D call TRBD1 (5 bases). Looked up from germline, CDR1 is MNHEY and CDR2 is SMNVEV (reference sequence). V lost 5 bases to trimming and J lost 6 bases, with 14 bases between them. The CDR3 is 14 residues long. In nucleotides, the CDR3 is TGTGCCAGCAGTCCCCGACCTGACAGTCAGCCCCAGCATTTT. It translates to CASSPRPDSQPQHF.

CDR3 DNA sequence: TGCGCCAGCAGCCCGGAGGGAAGGGAACTGTTTTTT. This sequence encodes CASSPEGRELFF. The V gene is TRBV5-1, the J gene TRBJ1-4; D is ambiguous. The CDR3 is 12 amino acids. Trimming removed 4 bases from V and 12 bases from J, with 13 bases in between. CDR1 SGHRS and CDR2 YFSETQ come from the germline V gene.

CDR3 residues: CASSLIAGTANTEAFF. For the CDR3, the DNA is TGTGCCAGCAGTTTGATAGCCGGGACAGCGAACACTGAAGCTTTCTTT. The chain links TRBV28 to TRBJ1-1; 7 positions agree with TRBD1. With V trimmed by 3 bases and J by 1 base, 8 bases remained unmatched. Germline V gene sequence: CDR1 MDHEN, CDR2 SYDVKM. The CDR3 contains 16 residues. Filled out from reference TRBV28 and TRBJ1-1, the complete variable domain reads DVKVTQSSRYLVKRTGEKVFLECVQDMDHENMFWYRQDPGLGLRLIYFSYDVKMKEKGDIPEGYSVSREKKERFSLILESASTNQTSMYLCASSLIAGTANTEAFFGQGTRLTVV.

V is TRBV11-2 and J is TRBJ2-6, with TRBD1 identical over 9 bases. V shed 5 bases, J shed 0 bases, and the junction held 8 bases outside the gene matches. CDR3 length: 18 residues. Germline-derived CDR1 and CDR2 are SGHAT and FQNNGV. The chain's CDR3 is CASSGTGGSLSGANVLTF. The CDR3 region has the DNA TGTGCCAGCAGCGGAACAGGGGGCTCACTCTCTGGGGCCAACGTCCTGACTTTC. The whole variable domain, filled in from reference TRBV11-2 and TRBJ2-6, reads EAGVAQSPRYKIIEKRQSVAFWCNPISGHATLYWYQQILGQGPKLLIQFQNNGVVDDSQLPKDRFSAERLKGVDSTLKIQPAKLEDSAVYLCASSGTGGSLSGANVLTFGAGSRLTVL.

The rearrangement joins TRBV6-6 to TRBJ1-2, with 7 nucleotides matching TRBD1. J was trimmed by 6 bases and V by 0 bases; bases with no gene match: 4. The CDR3 loop spans 14 amino acids. Germline assignment: CDR1 MNHNY and CDR2 SVGAGI (reference sequence). CDR3 coding DNA: TGTGCCAGCAGTTACTCAAGGGGGCAGAATGGCTACACCTTC. It encodes CASSYSRGQNGYTF.